This TCR beta chain came from a study of cytomegalovirus exposure and HLA in healthy donors. Study conclusions and caveats: Most of the TCR beta V segments (in an earlier analysis) were productive either about 90% or about 30% of the time. In terms of immune exposure information, only CMV serostatus was available. What was likely a sequencing artifact was a cluster of highly shared sequence variants.

Details on this clone: The antigen remains undetermined.

Use of 60 Vbeta and 13 Jbeta primers characterized the PCR. The assay was immunoSEQ multiplex PCR, and TCRdb's table has in-frame clones only and misses some. The sample lists about 180,000 clones, about four fifths occurring once. The CDR3 is 17 amino acids. Germline CDR1 ENHRY, CDR2 SYGVKD. V lost 9 bases and J lost 0, with 18 bases in between. Sequencing was performed on PBMCs. V gene TRBV10-3 combines with J gene TRBJ1-6, with a possible D match to TRBD1 (5 bases). This receptor was identified in a woman aged 25 to 45 in good health and CMV-seronegative. The CDR3 DNA follows: TGTGCCATTGGCGACAGCGACCTAAGCTCCTATAATTCACCCCTCCACTTT. It codes for CAIGDSDLSSYNSPLHF.